This TCR beta chain is drawn from a study of T cell responses to AZD1222 COVID-19 vaccine. Study-wide points: The sample set comprised mostly white British donors with more females, and clonal diversity was possibly underestimated. Spike regions recognized by vaccine-associated CD4 TCRs spanned the protein, led by 160-218 and 743-854.

This CDR3 is built from 16 residues. Germline V CDR1 and CDR2: SGHVS, FNYEAQ. Trimming stripped 0 bases from V and 4 bases from J, with 16 bases between. Data came from immunoSEQ multiplex PCR; TCRdb stores just in-frame clones and leaves some out. This table has around 130,000 clones, roughly 93% appearing once. Comment on this clone: Its cognate antigen is unknown.

This chain connects TRBV7-6 to TRBJ2-7; D is possibly TRBD2 (6 bases). The clonotype was recovered from an adult in good health. The sequencing used peripheral blood, collected on day 0 of AZD1222 vaccination. The DNA of the CDR3 is TGTGCCAGCAGCTTAGCTGGCAGGGAGGTTGGTTACGAGCAGTACTTC. Amino acids: CASSLAGREVGYEQYF.